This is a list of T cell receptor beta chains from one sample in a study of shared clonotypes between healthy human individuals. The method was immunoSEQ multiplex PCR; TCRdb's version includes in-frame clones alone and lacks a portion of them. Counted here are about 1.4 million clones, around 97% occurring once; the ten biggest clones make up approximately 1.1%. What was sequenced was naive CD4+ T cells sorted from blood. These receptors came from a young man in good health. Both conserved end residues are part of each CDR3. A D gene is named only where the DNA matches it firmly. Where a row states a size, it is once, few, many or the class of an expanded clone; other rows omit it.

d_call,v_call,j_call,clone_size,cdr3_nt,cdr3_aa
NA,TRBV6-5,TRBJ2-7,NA,TGTGCCAGCAGTTACTCTAGGGAGATCTCCTACGAGCAGTACTTC,CASSYSREISYEQYF
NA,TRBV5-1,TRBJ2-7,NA,TGCGCCAGCAGCTCCCCCGGGACACCCTTCGAGCAGTACTTC,CASSSPGTPFEQYF
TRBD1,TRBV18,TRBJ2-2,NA,TGTGCCAGCTCACCGACAGGGGGCCGCACCGGGGAGCTGTTTTTT,CASSPTGGRTGELFF
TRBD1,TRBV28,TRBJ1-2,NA,TGTGCCAGCAGTCCACCCGCAGGGGGACGAGGCTACACCTTC,CASSPPAGGRGYTF
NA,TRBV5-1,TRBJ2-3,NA,TGCGCCAGCAGCTTGCAGGTGGGCACAGATACGCAGTATTTT,CASSLQVGTDTQYF
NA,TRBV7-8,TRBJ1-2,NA,TGTGCCAGCAGCTCGACAGTTTTACACTATGGCTACACCTTC,CASSSTVLHYGYTF
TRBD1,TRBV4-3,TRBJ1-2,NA,TGCGCCAGCAGCCAAAGGGACAGTCAACGTGTTAACTATGGCTACACCTTC,CASSQRDSQRVNYGYTF
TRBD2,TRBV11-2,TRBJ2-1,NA,TGTGCCAGCAGCCGAGGGAGGGCTTCTGGGAATGAGCAGTTCTTC,CASSRGRASGNEQFF
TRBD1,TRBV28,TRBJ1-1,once,TGTGCCAGCAGGCCGGGACAGACCACTGAAGCTTTCTTT,CASRPGQTTEAFF
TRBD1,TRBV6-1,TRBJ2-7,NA,TGTGCCAGCAGTGAACTTCAGGGGGCTGGCGAGCAGTACTTC,CASSELQGAGEQYF
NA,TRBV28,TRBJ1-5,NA,TGTGCCAGCAGTTTTACCGGGAATCAGCCCCAGCATTTT,CASSFTGNQPQHF
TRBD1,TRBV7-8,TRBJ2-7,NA,TGTGCCAGCAGCTTAGCGGCCCAGGGGGCCTACGAGCAGTACTTC,CASSLAAQGAYEQYF
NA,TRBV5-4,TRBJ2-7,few,TGTGCCAGCAGCTTGCGGAGGGCGGACTCCTACGAGCAGTACTTC,CASSLRRADSYEQYF
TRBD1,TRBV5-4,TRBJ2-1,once,TGTGCCAGCAGTCCTAGACAGGGGGTCTTCAATGAGCAGTTCTTC,CASSPRQGVFNEQFF
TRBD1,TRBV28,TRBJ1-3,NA,TGTGCCAGCCTGGACAGGGGTGGAAACACCATATATTTT,CASLDRGGNTIYF